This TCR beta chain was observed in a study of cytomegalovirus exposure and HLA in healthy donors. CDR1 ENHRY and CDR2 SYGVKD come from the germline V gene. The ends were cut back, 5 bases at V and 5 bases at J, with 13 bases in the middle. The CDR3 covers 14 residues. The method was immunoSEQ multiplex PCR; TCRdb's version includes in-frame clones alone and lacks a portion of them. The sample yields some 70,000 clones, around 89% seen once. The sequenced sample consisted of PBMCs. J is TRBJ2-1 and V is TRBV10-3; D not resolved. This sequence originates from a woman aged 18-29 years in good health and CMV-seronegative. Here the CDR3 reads CAISSPPGHNEQFF. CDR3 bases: TGTGCCATCAGTTCACCCCCTGGCCACAATGAGCAGTTCTTC.